This T cell receptor (beta chain) originates from a study of T cell repertoires in cytomegalovirus infection. Study outcomes and limitations: The ex vivo response was dominated by HLA-C-restricted CMV-specific TCR beta clonotypes. The cumulative frequency of public TCR beta families distinguished individuals who carried CMV together with the relevant HLA.

As for this clonotype: What it binds is unknown.

V dropped 5 bases and J dropped 9; count of bases not matched to a gene: 4. The CDR3 extends over 12 amino acids. TCRdb re-derived calls from the reads in MiXCR, one entry per CDR3 protein. The sample holds over 300,000 distinct CDR3 sequences, 9.5% seen once. The receptor was derived from a human donor in good health (CMV status not recorded). Some clones in this sample may be carry-over from other donors' samples. The chain combines TRBV12-3 or TRBV12-4 with TRBJ2-1; 7 nucleotides line up with TRBD2. Material: PBMCs. The CDR3 DNA is TGTGCCAGCAGTACCGGACTAGTTGAGCAGTTCTTC. Its translation: CASSTGLVEQFF.